This record concerns one T cell receptor (beta chain) sequence. Its antigen remains unknown. Documented treatment: roughly ten-day PBMC culture with coronavirus spike peptide pools or control peptides (ViraFEST assay). This entry comes from a study of vaccination and CD4 T cells after COVID-19. At the level of the study: Six males and four females, two of them Hispanic, were enrolled as convalescents. Median time from COVID diagnosis to post-COVID sampling was 101 days (35 to 161). Whole-study results and caveats: Spike mono-reactivity was the property of 304 of 307 vaccine-specific clones in convalescent patients.

V shed 2 bases and J shed 7 bases, with 6 bases lying between them. Germline V gene sequence: CDR1 SGHAT, CDR2 FQNNGV. CDR3 length equals 13 residues. The Oncomine TCR Beta short-read assay was what sequenced the DNA obtained from cultured CD4+ T cells. It was from cultured CD4+ T cells that genomic DNA was extracted. TCRdb analysed the PCR reads with MiXCR anew, one entry per CDR3 protein. The data hold over 10,000 distinct CDR3 sequences, with around 59% observed a single time. Sample: CD4+ T cells from blood, cultured in vitro. The V gene is TRBV11-2, the J gene TRBJ1-6, with D unresolved. This sequence was found in a human donor who had recovered from COVID-19. The CDR3 DNA sequence: TGTGCCAGCAGCTTATATGGCAATTCACCCCTCCACTTT. Its translation: CASSLYGNSPLHF.